These 32 T cell receptor beta chains share one sample of origin, sequenced in a study of cytomegalovirus exposure and HLA in healthy donors. The PCR employed 60 Vbeta primers together with 13 Jbeta primers. Clones were sequenced by immunoSEQ multiplex PCR, and TCRdb holds only the in-frame ones, with some missing. The table lists roughly 140,000 clones, about 80% of them singletons, with approximately 6% in the top ten. The sequenced sample was PBMCs. All receptors derive from a man under 40 in good health and CMV-seropositive.

The rearrangement uses TRBV28 and TRBJ1-3; the D is unclear. Germline lookup yields CDR1 MDHEN and CDR2 SYDVKM. This CDR3 contains 13 residues. V was cut by 6 bases and J by 1 base, with 7 bases left in between. As DNA, the CDR3 is TGTGCCAGCAGCGGGAGTTCTGGAAACACCATATATTTT. Translating gives CASSGSSGNTIYF.

The DNA of the CDR3 is TGTGCCAGCAGCGGACGGGAAAACCAAGAGACCCAGTACTTC. Translation: CASSGRENQETQYF. The J gene is TRBJ2-5, the V gene TRBV7-9, with D perhaps TRBD2 (5 bases). V lost 5 bases, J lost 0 bases, and 10 bases lay in between. The germline CDR1 and CDR2 sequences are SEHNR and FQNEAQ (reference sequence). This CDR3 comprises 14 residues.

The rearrangement uses TRBV5-4 and TRBJ2-5; D remains unclear. The germline V and J ends were trimmed by 2 bases and 4 bases, with 9 bases remaining between them. This CDR3 is built from 13 residues. Germline values: CDR1 SGHNT, CDR2 YYREEE (reference sequence). CDR3 amino acids: CASSFSPSETQYF. CDR3 bases: TGTGCCAGCAGCTTTTCCCCGTCAGAGACCCAGTACTTC.

V is TRBV21-1 and J is TRBJ1-5; the table's TRBD1 call for D was not verified on the DNA. TRBV21-1 is termed a pseudogene. The length of the CDR3 is 14 residues. This CDR3 is CASSIIDRAQPQHF. DNA of the CDR3: TGTGCCAGCAGCATAATCGACAGGGCTCAGCCCCAGCATTTT.

The chain has TRBV19 and TRBJ2-3; the match to TRBD2 covers 7 bases. The trim removed 11 bases at V and 4 bases at J, leaving 6 bases unmatched. This CDR3 is 12 amino acids long. CDR1 is LNHDA and CDR2 is SQIVND in the germline V gene (reference sequence). This CDR3 reads CADWEGPDTQYF. CDR3 bases: TGTGCCGATTGGGAGGGACCAGATACGCAGTATTTT.

The rearrangement joins TRBV7-2 to TRBJ2-3, with 8 bases aligning to TRBD2. The ends lost 0 bases at V and 2 bases at J; junction bases unmatched: 4. Per germline, CDR1 SGHTA and CDR2 FQGNSA. The CDR3 is 16 residues long. The CDR3 DNA sequence: TGTGCCAGCAGCTTAGCGGCTAGCGGGCACACAGATACGCAGTATTTT. Protein: CASSLAASGHTDTQYF.

V gene TRBV29-1 combines with J gene TRBJ2-3, with 8 nucleotides matching TRBD1. CDR3 length equals 13 residues. Germline assignment: CDR1 SQVTM and CDR2 ANQGSEA. V dropped 3 bases and J dropped 6; count of bases not matched to a gene: 5. The CDR3 spells CSVDQGARDTQYF. The CDR3 DNA sequence: TGCAGCGTTGATCAGGGGGCGCGTGATACGCAGTATTTT.

This sequence joins TRBV11-2 and TRBJ1-1; D gene unclear. Trimming removed 6 bases from V and 10 bases from J, with 12 bases in between. The CDR3 has 11 residues. Germline V gene lookup returns CDR1 SGHAT and CDR2 FQNNGV. CDR3 loop: CASSSFLRAFF. The CDR3 coding sequence is TGTGCCAGCAGTTCGTTCCTGAGAGCTTTCTTT.

The chain couples TRBV15 to TRBJ2-3; no definite D call. This CDR3 comprises 13 residues. Germline CDR1 reads LNHNV; CDR2 reads YYDKDF (reference sequence). With 3 bases removed from V and 4 bases from J, the gap between germline ends came to 8 bases. This CDR3 reads CATSSLTSDTQYF. CDR3 sequence (DNA): TGTGCCACCAGCAGCCTCACATCAGATACGCAGTATTTT.

The chain links TRBV7-9 to TRBJ1-1; the D gene is possibly TRBD1 (6 bases). The length of the CDR3 is 14 residues. Trimming removed 7 bases at V and 0 bases at J, with 12 bases between. Germline assignment: CDR1 SEHNR and CDR2 FQNEAQ (reference sequence). CDR3 residues: CASNADSMNTEAFF. The CDR3 nucleotides read TGTGCCAGCAACGCGGACAGCATGAACACTGAAGCTTTCTTT.

The rearrangement uses TRBV7-9 and TRBJ2-7, with D tentatively TRBD1 (5 bases). The CDR3 has 15 residues. CDR1 and CDR2 (germline): SEHNR, FQNEAQ (reference sequence). The V gene lost 4 bases and the J gene lost 6 bases, with 19 bases spanning the gap. The CDR3 region has the DNA TGTGCCAGCAGCTCTTTTGGGGCAGGGCTGGGCGAGCAGTACTTC. This translates into CASSSFGAGLGEQYF.

V usage is TRBV28 and J usage is TRBJ1-1, with a possible D match to TRBD1 (5 bases). CDR1 and CDR2 (germline): MDHEN, SYDVKM. CDR3 size: 15 residues. V was trimmed by 3 bases and J by 0 bases, leaving 11 bases between them. The chain's CDR3 is CASSFTGPLNTEAFF. CDR3 bases: TGTGCCAGCAGTTTCACAGGACCTTTGAACACTGAAGCTTTCTTT.

The chain couples TRBV2 to TRBJ1-1, with TRBD1 identical over 8 bases. The CDR3 loop spans 13 amino acids. Per germline, CDR1 SNHLY and CDR2 FYNNEI. The V and J ends lost 7 bases and 4 bases, in that order; junction bases with no gene match: 5. CDR3: CASTGGFGTEAFF. Here the CDR3 DNA reads TGTGCCAGCACAGGGGGCTTCGGCACTGAAGCTTTCTTT.

The chain joins TRBV11-2 to TRBJ2-7, with TRBD1 matching over 7 bases. The CDR3 runs 16 residues. V shed 4 bases, J shed 2 bases, and the junction held 11 bases outside the gene matches. Germline V CDR1 and CDR2: SGHAT, FQNNGV. Here the CDR3 DNA reads TGTGCCAGCAGCTCCTATCCCACAGGGGCTACCTACGAGCAGTACTTC. It specifies CASSSYPTGATYEQYF.

This clone has only one observation. This chain joins TRBV11-2 and TRBJ2-5; 7 bases match TRBD2. The V gene end was trimmed by 0 bases and the J gene end by 2 bases; junction bases not matched to a gene: 15. Germline CDR1 is SGHAT and CDR2 is FQNNGV. There are 19 residues in the CDR3. The CDR3 nucleotides are TGTGCCAGCAGCTTAGACAGCGGGACCATCCGAACCGGTCAAGAGACCCAGTACTTC. Protein sequence: CASSLDSGTIRTGQETQYF.

This clone was detected once. The chain carries TRBV6-1 and TRBJ1-2; D ambiguous. The CDR3 runs 12 residues. Deletions cut 7 bases from V and 4 bases from J, with 10 bases between. Germline CDR1 reads MNHNS; CDR2 reads SASEGT. The DNA of the CDR3 is TGTGCCAGCACCGAGTTTTCCTATGGCTACACCTTC. Amino acid sequence: CASTEFSYGYTF.

In this sample, this clone turned up a few times. For the CDR3, the DNA is TGTGCCAGCAGCTTGGGTCAGAATCAGCCCCAGCATTTT. Protein product: CASSLGQNQPQHF. V is TRBV5-4 and J is TRBJ1-5; D uncertain. The CDR3 is made up of 13 amino acids. Germline loops: CDR1 SGHNT, CDR2 YYREEE (reference sequence). The germline V and J ends were trimmed by 0 bases and 4 bases, with 5 bases remaining between them. Full variable domain (outside the CDR3, taken from reference TRBV5-4 and TRBJ1-5): ETGVTQSPTHLIKTRGQQVTLRCSSQSGHNTVSWYQQALGQGPQFIFQYYREEENGRGNFPPRFSGLQFPNYSSELNVNALELDDSALYLCASSLGQNQPQHFGDGTRLSIL.

The chain uses TRBV28 and TRBJ2-7, with TRBD1 matching 9 bases. Germline CDR1 is MDHEN and CDR2 is SYDVKM. V dropped 4 bases and J dropped 3; count of bases not matched to a gene: 7. The CDR3 runs 15 residues. The CDR3, as DNA: TGTGCCAGCAGTTCCAGGGGACAGGGCGGCTACGAGCAGTACTTC. This codes for CASSSRGQGGYEQYF.

V gene TRBV28 combines with J gene TRBJ2-1, with 7 bases aligning to TRBD1. With 1 base clipped from V and 9 bases from J, the junction kept 12 bases outside the gene matches. Looked up from germline, CDR1 is MDHEN and CDR2 is SYDVKM. The CDR3 covers 16 residues. CDR3 DNA sequence: TGTGCCAGCAGTTTATTCGGGGACAGCCCTGTTGGTGAGCAGTTCTTC. Protein: CASSLFGDSPVGEQFF. Complete variable domain (other parts from reference TRBV28 and TRBJ2-1): DVKVTQSSRYLVKRTGEKVFLECVQDMDHENMFWYRQDPGLGLRLIYFSYDVKMKEKGDIPEGYSVSREKKERFSLILESASTNQTSMYLCASSLFGDSPVGEQFFGPGTRLTVL.

The rearrangement joins TRBV19 to TRBJ2-1, with D possibly matching TRBD2 (6 bases). CDR3 length equals 17 residues. Germline values: CDR1 LNHDA, CDR2 SQIVND (reference sequence). Trimming left V 3 bases short and J 0 bases short, with 15 bases between. The CDR3 DNA reads TGTGCCAGTAGTATTTTGGGCCTAGCGTACTCCTACAATGAGCAGTTCTTC. Its protein is CASSILGLAYSYNEQFF.

V usage is TRBV28 and J usage is TRBJ1-5, with D maybe TRBD1 (5 bases). This CDR3 comprises 19 residues. Germline loops: CDR1 MDHEN, CDR2 SYDVKM. V lost 3 bases and J lost 4, with 25 bases in between. DNA for the CDR3: TGTGCCAGCAGTTTGGTCAGTAGTTGGGGGGTTAGGTCTAATCAGCCCCAGCATTTT. Translating it yields CASSLVSSWGVRSNQPQHF.

This chain connects TRBV5-4 to TRBJ2-3; 9 nucleotides line up with TRBD2. This CDR3 region has 16 residues. Germline V CDR1 and CDR2: SGHNT, YYREEE (reference sequence). With V trimmed by 1 base and J by 0 bases, 3 bases remained unmatched. As DNA, the CDR3 is TGTGCCAGCAGCTTGAGACTAGCGGCTAGCACAGATACGCAGTATTTT. This translates into CASSLRLAASTDTQYF. The complete variable domain, with remaining parts taken from reference TRBV5-4 and TRBJ2-3, reads ETGVTQSPTHLIKTRGQQVTLRCSSQSGHNTVSWYQQALGQGPQFIFQYYREEENGRGNFPPRFSGLQFPNYSSELNVNALELDDSALYLCASSLRLAASTDTQYFGPGTRLTVL.

The V and J genes are TRBV11-2 and TRBJ2-7; 7 nucleotides agree with TRBD2. CDR1 is SGHAT, CDR2 FQNNGV, per germline. The CDR3 totals 17 residues. V shed 7 bases, J shed 1 base, and the junction held 16 bases outside the gene matches. The CDR3 sequence: CASTRLAAGTWSYEQYF. In DNA, the CDR3 is TGTGCCAGCACCCGGTTGGCAGCGGGGACTTGGTCCTACGAGCAGTACTTC.

The table lists this clone with a count of one. This CDR3 is also generated by other DNA sequences in the sample. The rearrangement joins TRBV28 to TRBJ2-6; D gene uncertain. V was cut by 7 bases and J by 1 base, with 5 bases left in between. Per germline, CDR1 MDHEN and CDR2 SYDVKM. The CDR3 has 13 residues. The DNA of the CDR3 is TGTGCCAGCACCCCTTCTGGGGCCAACGTCCTGACTTTC. Protein product: CASTPSGANVLTF.

The chain is built from TRBV2 and TRBJ1-4, with D perhaps TRBD1 (5 bases). V shed 6 bases and J shed 4 bases, with 12 bases lying between them. The CDR3 sequence is 14 residues long. Germline V gene data show CDR1 as SNHLY and CDR2 as FYNNEI. CDR3 in DNA: TGTGCCAGCAGCCCCGGGACTTTTAATGAAAAACTGTTTTTT. Residues: CASSPGTFNEKLFF.

The chain links TRBV30 to TRBJ2-2; no reliable D call. Germline CDR1 is GTSNPN and CDR2 is SVGIG (reference sequence). V was pared by 0 bases and J by 7 bases, with 9 bases between. The CDR3 spans 13 residues. The CDR3 DNA sequence: TGTGCCTGGAGTGTCGCGCGGAACGGGGAGCTGTTTTTT. Amino acid sequence: CAWSVARNGELFF.

The V gene is TRBV29-1, the J gene TRBJ2-1, with D uncertain. Trimming shortened V by 4 bases and J by 4 bases, and 5 bases separated the two germline ends. CDR1 is SQVTM, CDR2 ANQGSEA, per germline. The CDR3 sequence is 11 residues long. The CDR3 loop is CSVAGYNEQFF. The CDR3 region has the DNA TGCAGCGTTGCCGGGTACAATGAGCAGTTCTTC.

To note about this clone: Other nucleotide sequences in the sample specify the same CDR3. The V call is TRBV29-1, the J call TRBJ1-1; D is unresolved. V dropped 2 bases and J dropped 4 bases, with 8 bases sitting between them. The CDR3 contains 12 residues. Per the germline V gene, CDR1 is SQVTM and CDR2 is ANQGSEA. CDR3 DNA: TGCAGCGTTGAAAGGTCGGGCACTGAAGCTTTCTTT. It specifies CSVERSGTEAFF.

This clone appeared once. V is TRBV27 and J is TRBJ1-2; D is possibly TRBD1 (5 bases). Trimming stripped 0 bases from V and 8 bases from J, with 10 bases between. The CDR3 sequence is 13 residues long. Germline V lookup: CDR1 MNHEY, CDR2 SMNVEV (reference sequence). CDR3 in amino acids: CASSLSSKGGYTF. For the CDR3, the DNA is TGTGCCAGCAGTTTATCGTCGAAGGGGGGCTACACCTTC.

The V call is TRBV28, the J call TRBJ1-5; D is unresolved. Germline V gives CDR1 MDHEN, CDR2 SYDVKM. This CDR3 has 16 residues. With 4 bases removed from V and 2 bases from J, the gap between germline ends came to 15 bases. Here the CDR3 reads CASSSSWAQGNQPQHF. CDR3 nucleotide sequence: TGTGCCAGCAGTTCCTCTTGGGCGCAGGGCAATCAGCCCCAGCATTTT.

J is TRBJ2-7 and V is TRBV7-8; 8 positions agree with TRBD2. CDR1 SGHVS and CDR2 FQNEAQ come from the germline V gene. This CDR3 region has 16 residues. J was trimmed by 0 bases and V by 3 bases; bases with no gene match: 7. CDR3 in amino acids: CASSFLGRGSSYEQYF. In DNA, the CDR3 is TGTGCCAGCAGCTTCCTCGGGAGGGGAAGCTCCTACGAGCAGTACTTC.

This clone has a single count. V usage is TRBV2 and J usage is TRBJ2-2; D is perhaps TRBD1 (6 bases). The CDR3 is made up of 15 amino acids. V lost 3 bases, J lost 9 bases, and 17 bases lay in between. CDR1 SNHLY and CDR2 FYNNEI come from the germline V gene. CDR3 coding DNA: TGTGCCAGCAGTGACCACACTCCGACAGGCCGGGAGCTGTTTTTT. Translating gives CASSDHTPTGRELFF.